The 22 T cell receptor beta chains listed next were all sequenced from one sample in a study of blood T cell repertoires in COVID-19. TCRdb's table, derived via immunoSEQ multiplex PCR, lists solely in-frame clones and lacks some. The table has some 97,000 clones, over 75% seen once; the top ten hold about 7.4%. Sequences were obtained from peripheral blood. Receptors were obtained from a man aged 25-40 years in a cohort sampled during active COVID-19.

The chain uses TRBV9 and TRBJ2-3; weak D call: TRBD2 (5 bases). The CDR3 totals 14 residues. Trimming removed 2 bases from V and 0 bases from J, with 7 bases in between. In germline, CDR1 is SGDLS, CDR2 YYNGEE. The CDR3 nucleotides read TGTGCCAGCAGCGTTCGGGGTAGCACAGATACGCAGTATTTT. Protein: CASSVRGSTDTQYF.

V usage is TRBV11-2 and J usage is TRBJ1-2; tentative D call: TRBD1 (6 bases). Deletions cut 2 bases from V and 7 bases from J, with 17 bases between. The length of the CDR3 is 15 residues. Germline V lookup: CDR1 SGHAT, CDR2 FQNNGV. Here the CDR3 DNA reads TGTGCCAGCAGCTTAATCAGGGGCACTTTCCGTGGCTACACCTTC. Translated: CASSLIRGTFRGYTF.

This clone has just one count. The chain has TRBV7-6 and TRBJ2-3; no reliable D call. From germline, CDR1 is SGHVS and CDR2 FNYEAQ. V lost 4 bases and J lost 4, with 6 bases in between. CDR3 length: 12 residues. DNA for the CDR3: TGTGCCAGCAGCTCCCCCGCAGATACGCAGTATTTT. As protein: CASSSPADTQYF.

The genes are TRBV6-6 and TRBJ2-5; 9 bases are a match to TRBD2. The CDR3 is made up of 16 amino acids. Germline-derived CDR1 and CDR2 are MNHNY and SVGAGI (reference sequence). Trimming at V came to 0 bases and at J to 5 bases, leaving 7 bases not matched to a gene. This CDR3 reads CASSYSGGGARETQYF. CDR3 DNA sequence: TGTGCCAGCAGTTACTCCGGCGGGGGGGCCCGGGAGACCCAGTACTTC.

In this sample, this clone turned up once. The genes are TRBV5-1 and TRBJ2-3, with 13 bases fitting TRBD2. Trimming cost V 3 bases and J 2 bases; bases outside gene matches: 12. The CDR3 has 19 amino acids. The germline V gene has CDR1 SGHRS and CDR2 YFSETQ. This CDR3 reads CASSSTGTSGAIFTDTQYF. The CDR3, as DNA: TGCGCCAGCAGCTCCACCGGGACTAGCGGGGCAATTTTCACAGATACGCAGTATTTT. The whole variable domain, filled in from reference TRBV5-1 and TRBJ2-3, reads KAGVTQTPRYLIKTRGQQVTLSCSPISGHRSVSWYQQTPGQGLQFLFEYFSETQRNKGNFPGRFSGRQFSNSRSEMNVSTLELGDSALYLCASSSTGTSGAIFTDTQYFGPGTRLTVL.

This clone showed up just a few times. The chain carries TRBV6-5 and TRBJ2-7, with D unresolved. The CDR3 covers 13 residues. Germline values: CDR1 MNHEY, CDR2 SVGAGI. V was clipped by 4 bases and J by 6 bases, with 13 bases between them. CDR3 sequence: CASSFALGSEQYF. Written as DNA, the CDR3 is TGTGCCAGCAGTTTCGCCCTAGGTTCCGAGCAGTACTTC.

The gene calls are TRBV19 and TRBJ2-1; TRBD2 aligns across 9 bases. The CDR3 runs to 15 residues. The germline CDR1 and CDR2 sequences are LNHDA and SQIVND (reference sequence). V gave up 5 bases and J gave up 5 bases; unmatched junction bases: 7. The CDR3, as DNA: TGTGCCAGTAGTCAGCTAGCGGGGCAAAACAATGAGCAGTTCTTC. The encoded protein is CASSQLAGQNNEQFF.

This sequence joins TRBV19 and TRBJ1-1; D possibly corresponds to TRBD1 (5 bases). The CDR3 sequence is 18 residues long. V was trimmed by 6 bases and J by 0 bases, leaving 23 bases between them. Germline CDR1 and CDR2: LNHDA and SQIVND (reference sequence). The CDR3 DNA reads as TGTGCCAGTAGACGCGAGCGGGGACGGGTTCCGATGAACACTGAAGCTTTCTTT. This encodes CASRRERGRVPMNTEAFF. The variable domain in full, with the rest retrieved from reference TRBV19 and TRBJ1-1, is DGGITQSPKYLFRKEGQNVTLSCEQNLNHDAMYWYRQDPGQGLRLIYYSQIVNDFQKGDIAEGYSVSREKKESFPLTVTSAQKNPTAFYLCASRRERGRVPMNTEAFFGQGTRLTVV.

J is TRBJ1-6 and V is TRBV6-5; no definite D call. The CDR3 extends over 15 amino acids. CDR1 and CDR2 (germline): MNHEY, SVGAGI. The V and J ends lost 0 bases and 7 bases respectively, with 10 bases between them. CDR3 residues: CASSYSLLSNSPLHF. As DNA, the CDR3 is TGTGCCAGCAGTTACTCGTTACTGAGCAATTCACCCCTCCACTTT.

The chain couples TRBV7-3 to TRBJ2-2; D unresolved. The germline CDR1 and CDR2 sequences are SGHTA and FQGTGA. The ends were cut back, 5 bases at V and 0 bases at J, with 13 bases in the middle. The CDR3 extends over 16 amino acids. The CDR3 DNA sequence: TGTGCCAGCAGCCTAGACTCATCGACGAACACCGGGGAGCTGTTTTTT. Residues: CASSLDSSTNTGELFF.

The V gene is TRBV3-1 (or the pseudogene TRBV3-2), the J gene TRBJ2-7, with D maybe TRBD2 (5 bases). This CDR3 comprises 14 residues. Trimming removed 1 base at V and 7 bases at J, with 14 bases between. Germline values: CDR1 LGHDT, CDR2 YNNKEL (reference sequence). In DNA, the CDR3 is TGTGCCAGCAGCCAAGTGGGCGGGCGGAGTGAGCAGTACTTC. Its protein is CASSQVGGRSEQYF.

The chain carries TRBV21-1 and TRBJ2-5; the tabulated D call, TRBD2, remains unverified against the DNA. TRBV21-1 is marked as a pseudogene. The CDR3 sequence is 11 residues long. The CDR3: CASSPWGGQYF. The CDR3 DNA follows: TGTGCCAGCAGCCCTTGGGGGGGCCAGTACTTC.

V usage is TRBV7-2 and J usage is TRBJ2-7; TRBD1 might be the D (6 bases). The CDR3 totals 16 residues. Germline CDR1 is SGHTA and CDR2 is FQGNSA. The germline V and J ends were trimmed by 0 bases and 1 base, with 13 bases remaining between them. The DNA of the CDR3 is TGTGCCAGCAGCTTAGCGTCCAGGGGTTTATCCTACGAGCAGTACTTC. Amino acid sequence: CASSLASRGLSYEQYF.

This chain links TRBV5-1 with TRBJ2-2; 8 nucleotides agree with TRBD2. The CDR3 contains 16 residues. The J segment lost 3 bases and the V segment lost 4 bases, leaving 8 bases of the junction unmatched. Per the germline V gene, CDR1 is SGHRS and CDR2 is YFSETQ. CDR3 sequence reads: CASSPREGTDTGELFF. In nucleotides, the CDR3 is TGCGCCAGCAGCCCCCGGGAGGGGACGGACACCGGGGAGCTGTTTTTT.

This clone is a singleton in its sample. The genes are TRBV7-8 and TRBJ1-2, with D tentatively TRBD1 (5 bases). CDR1 and CDR2 (germline): SGHVS, FQNEAQ. The CDR3 spans 14 residues. The V and J ends lost 5 bases and 1 base respectively, with 11 bases between them. As DNA, the CDR3 is TGTGCCAGCAGCGAACAGGAGAATAACTATGGCTACACCTTC. Translation: CASSEQENNYGYTF.

The rearrangement links TRBV19 to TRBJ2-7, with a tentative D call TRBD2 (5 bases). Germline CDR1 is LNHDA and CDR2 is SQIVND (reference sequence). The CDR3 runs to 14 residues. V shed 7 bases and J shed 4 bases, with 17 bases lying between them. The chain's CDR3 is CASTWTHSTYEQYF. The CDR3 bases are TGTGCCAGTACCTGGACTCACTCAACTTACGAGCAGTACTTC.

The count of this clone is one. V is TRBV19 and J is TRBJ2-3, with 10 bases fitting TRBD1. This CDR3 is built from 15 residues. V dropped 4 bases and J dropped 4; count of bases not matched to a gene: 5. CDR1 is LNHDA, CDR2 SQIVND, per germline (reference sequence). CDR3 loop: CASSRGQGQPDTQYF. CDR3 bases: TGTGCCAGTAGTAGGGGACAGGGGCAACCAGATACGCAGTATTTT.

This chain joins TRBV18 and TRBJ1-1, with D unresolved. Germline V gene lookup returns CDR1 KGHSH and CDR2 LQKENI. The CDR3 is made up of 11 amino acids. Trimming shortened V by 4 bases and J by 6 bases, and 6 bases separated the two germline ends. CDR3 sequence (DNA): TGTGCCAGCTCACGAGGATCTGAAGCTTTCTTT. Protein product: CASSRGSEAFF.

The V and J genes are TRBV15 and TRBJ2-3, with TRBD2 identical over 14 bases. The CDR3 consists of 19 residues. Trimming removed 5 bases from V and 2 bases from J; junction bases left unmatched: 12. The germline V gene encodes CDR1 LNHNV and CDR2 YYDKDF (reference sequence). The CDR3, as DNA: TGTGCCACCAGCCCCCGACTAGCGGGGGGGCCCGGGGTCACAGATACGCAGTATTTT. Protein: CATSPRLAGGPGVTDTQYF.

This chain connects TRBV20-1 to TRBJ1-2; possible D gene TRBD1, 5 bases. V lost 5 bases and J 7 bases, leaving 11 bases between the germline ends. The germline CDR1 and CDR2 sequences are DFQATT and SNEGSKA (reference sequence). This CDR3 spans 11 amino acids. The CDR3 spells CSAGREGGYTF. The CDR3 DNA sequence: TGCAGTGCTGGCAGGGAAGGTGGCTACACCTTC.

This chain connects TRBV11-3 to TRBJ2-1, with TRBD2 as a possible D gene (7 bases). This CDR3 is built from 14 residues. Trimming removed 3 bases from V and 4 bases from J, with 10 bases in between. Germline CDR1 reads SGHNT; CDR2 reads YENEEA. The CDR3 DNA follows: TGTGCCAGCAGCTTGAGGGGGGGGTACAATGAGCAGTTCTTC. This encodes CASSLRGGYNEQFF.

This chain connects TRBV27 to TRBJ2-1; weak D call: TRBD2 (6 bases). CDR3 length equals 19 residues. Trimming removed 5 bases at V and 10 bases at J, with 33 bases between. Germline CDR1 and CDR2: MNHEY and SMNVEV (reference sequence). The CDR3 DNA sequence: TGTGCCAGCAGTGGGGGAGGTGGGGGGACTCGTGGGGTCACAACCGAGCAGTTCTTC. Translating gives CASSGGGGGTRGVTTEQFF.